The clone carrying this T cell receptor beta chain was detected ten times or more. The antigen is unknown. The source of the sample is a study of blood T cells in healthy people across ages. Study-wide results and caveats: Strong correlation linked observed beta diversity and percent naive T cells.

A J-beta primer mix and a sample-barcoded 5' primer were used in a second PCR of roughly 7 to 12 cycles. Each cDNA molecule was tagged by a template-switch adaptor that had 12 random nucleotides. TCRdb re-analysed the 5' RACE reads in MiXCR, keeping a single row per CDR3 protein. Of a few hundred thousand distinct CDR3 sequences detected, about 25% appear once; the ten largest clones hold 25% to 30%. The CDR3 totals 13 residues. Trimming took off 3 bases at V and 7 bases at J, with 12 bases between the two ends. CDR1 is SGHTA and CDR2 is FQGNSA in the germline V gene. The chain has TRBV7-2 and TRBJ1-1; D unresolved. This TCR derives from a woman in her seventies in good health. Sequenced material: blood. CDR3 nucleotide sequence: TGTGCCAGCAGCTTTGGCCAGCGGGATGAAGCTTTCTTT. It encodes CASSFGQRDEAFF.